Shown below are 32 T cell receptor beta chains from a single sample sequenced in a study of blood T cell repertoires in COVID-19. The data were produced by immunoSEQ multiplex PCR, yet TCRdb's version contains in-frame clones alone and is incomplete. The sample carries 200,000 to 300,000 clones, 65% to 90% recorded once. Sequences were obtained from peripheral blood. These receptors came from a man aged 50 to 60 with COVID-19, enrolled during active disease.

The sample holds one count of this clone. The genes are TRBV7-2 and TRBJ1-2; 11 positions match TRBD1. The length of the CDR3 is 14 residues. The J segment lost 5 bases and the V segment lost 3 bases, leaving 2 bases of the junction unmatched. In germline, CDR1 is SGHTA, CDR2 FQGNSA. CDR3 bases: TGTGCCAGCAGCTTGGACAGGGGGCCTTATGGCTACACCTTC. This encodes CASSLDRGPYGYTF.

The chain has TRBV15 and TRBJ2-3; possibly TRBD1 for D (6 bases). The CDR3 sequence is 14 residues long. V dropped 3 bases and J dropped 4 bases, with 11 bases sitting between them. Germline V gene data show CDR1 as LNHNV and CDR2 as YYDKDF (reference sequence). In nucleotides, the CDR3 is TGTGCCACCAGCAGTTTAAGGGGGTCAGATACGCAGTATTTT. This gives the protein CATSSLRGSDTQYF.

DNA of the CDR3: TGCGCCAGCAGCCAAGGGGACAGGGGGTGGGGTGAGCCCCAGCATTTT. The encoded protein is CASSQGDRGWGEPQHF. The chain carries TRBV4-1 and TRBJ1-5; 11 bases are shared with TRBD1. The J segment lost 8 bases and the V segment lost 1 base, leaving 7 bases of the junction unmatched. Germline V lookup: CDR1 MGHRA, CDR2 YSYEKL. The CDR3 is made up of 16 amino acids.

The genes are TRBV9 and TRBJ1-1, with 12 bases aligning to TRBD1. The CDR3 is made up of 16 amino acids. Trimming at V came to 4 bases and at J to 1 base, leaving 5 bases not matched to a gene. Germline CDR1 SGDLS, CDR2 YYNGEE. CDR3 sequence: CASSPRDRGPNTEAFF. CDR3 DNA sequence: TGTGCCAGCAGCCCACGGGACAGGGGGCCGAACACTGAAGCTTTCTTT.

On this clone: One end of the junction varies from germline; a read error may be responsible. The CDR3 sequence is CASRQGGRELFF. In DNA form, the CDR3 reads TGTGCCAGCAGACAAGGGGGCAGGGAGCTGTTTTTT. The rearrangement uses TRBV3-1 (or the pseudogene TRBV3-2) and TRBJ2-2; 7 nucleotides match TRBD1. CDR3 length: 12 amino acids. CDR1 and CDR2 from the germline V gene are LGHDT and YNNKEL (reference sequence).

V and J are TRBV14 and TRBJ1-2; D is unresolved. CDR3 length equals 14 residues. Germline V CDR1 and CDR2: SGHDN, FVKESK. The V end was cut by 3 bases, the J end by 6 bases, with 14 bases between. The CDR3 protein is CASSQMSTYDGYTF. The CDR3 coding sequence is TGTGCCAGCAGCCAGATGAGCACTTACGATGGCTACACCTTC.

The CDR3 spells CASGTVTNYGYTF. CDR3 nucleotide sequence: TGTGCCAGTGGGACAGTGACTAACTATGGCTACACCTTC. The chain uses TRBV5-6 and TRBJ1-2, with TRBD1 identical over 7 bases. Germline V gene lookup returns CDR1 SGHDT and CDR2 YYEEEE. The CDR3 runs 13 residues. Unmatched junction bases numbered 4, after V lost 8 bases and J lost 0 bases.

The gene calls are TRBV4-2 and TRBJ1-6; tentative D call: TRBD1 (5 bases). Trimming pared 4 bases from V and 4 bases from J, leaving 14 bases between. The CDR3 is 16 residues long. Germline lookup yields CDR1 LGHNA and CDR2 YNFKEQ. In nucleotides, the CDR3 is TGTGCCAGCAGCCCCACGGGAGGACATTATAATTCACCCCTCCACTTT. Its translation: CASSPTGGHYNSPLHF.

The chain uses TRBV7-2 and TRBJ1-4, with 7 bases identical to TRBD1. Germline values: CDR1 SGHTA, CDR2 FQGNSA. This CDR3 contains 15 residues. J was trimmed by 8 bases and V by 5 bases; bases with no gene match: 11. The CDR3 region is CASSRGGGGGEKLFF. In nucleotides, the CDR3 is TGTGCCAGCAGCCGCGGAGGAGGGGGCGGGGAAAAACTGTTTTTT.

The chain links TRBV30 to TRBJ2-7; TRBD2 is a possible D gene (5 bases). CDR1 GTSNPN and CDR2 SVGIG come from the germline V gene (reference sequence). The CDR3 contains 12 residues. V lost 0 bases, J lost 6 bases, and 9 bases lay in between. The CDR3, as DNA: TGTGCCTGGAGTGTCGGAGGTTTCGAGCAGTACTTC. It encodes CAWSVGGFEQYF.

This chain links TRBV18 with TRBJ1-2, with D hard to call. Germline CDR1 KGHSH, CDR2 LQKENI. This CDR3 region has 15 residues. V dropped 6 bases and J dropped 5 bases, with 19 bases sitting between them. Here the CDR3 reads CASSKDSGDWYGYTF. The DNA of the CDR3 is TGTGCCAGCTCGAAGGACTCCGGGGATTGGTATGGCTACACCTTC.

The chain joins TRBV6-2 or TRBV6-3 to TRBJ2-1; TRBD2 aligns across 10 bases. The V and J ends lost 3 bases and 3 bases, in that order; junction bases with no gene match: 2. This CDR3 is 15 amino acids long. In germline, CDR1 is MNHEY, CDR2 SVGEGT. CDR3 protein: CASSYLAGGYNEQFF. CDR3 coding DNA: TGTGCCAGCAGTTATTTAGCGGGGGGCTACAATGAGCAGTTCTTC.

The CDR3 DNA sequence: TGTGCCAGCAGAATCCCAGGGCCATCCTACAATGAGCAGTTCTTC. It codes for CASRIPGPSYNEQFF. The V and J genes are TRBV6-5 and TRBJ2-1; possibly TRBD1 for D (5 bases). The CDR3 is 15 residues long. The germline V and J ends were trimmed by 6 bases and 1 base, with 13 bases remaining between them. CDR1 is MNHEY and CDR2 is SVGAGI in the germline V gene.

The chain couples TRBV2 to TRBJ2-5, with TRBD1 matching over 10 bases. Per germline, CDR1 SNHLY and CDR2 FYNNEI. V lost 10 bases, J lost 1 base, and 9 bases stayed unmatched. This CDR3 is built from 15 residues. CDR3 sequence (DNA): TGTGCCATCCAACCGGGACAGGGGCCCCAAGAGACCCAGTACTTC. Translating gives CAIQPGQGPQETQYF.

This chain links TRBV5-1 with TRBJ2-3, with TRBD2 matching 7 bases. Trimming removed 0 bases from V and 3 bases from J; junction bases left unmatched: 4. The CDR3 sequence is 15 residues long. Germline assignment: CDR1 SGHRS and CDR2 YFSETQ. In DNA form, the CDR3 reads TGCGCCAGCAGCTTGGGGCCTAGCGGAACAGATACGCAGTATTTT. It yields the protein CASSLGPSGTDTQYF. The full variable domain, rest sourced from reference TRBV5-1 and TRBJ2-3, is KAGVTQTPRYLIKTRGQQVTLSCSPISGHRSVSWYQQTPGQGLQFLFEYFSETQRNKGNFPGRFSGRQFSNSRSEMNVSTLELGDSALYLCASSLGPSGTDTQYFGPGTRLTVL.

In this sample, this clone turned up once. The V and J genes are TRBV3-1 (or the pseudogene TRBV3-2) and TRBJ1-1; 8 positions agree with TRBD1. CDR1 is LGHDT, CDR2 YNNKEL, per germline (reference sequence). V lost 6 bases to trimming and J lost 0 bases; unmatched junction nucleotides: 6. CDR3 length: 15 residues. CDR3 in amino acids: CASRQGASVNTEAFF. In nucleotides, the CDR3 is TGTGCCAGCAGGCAGGGGGCCTCTGTGAACACTGAAGCTTTCTTT.

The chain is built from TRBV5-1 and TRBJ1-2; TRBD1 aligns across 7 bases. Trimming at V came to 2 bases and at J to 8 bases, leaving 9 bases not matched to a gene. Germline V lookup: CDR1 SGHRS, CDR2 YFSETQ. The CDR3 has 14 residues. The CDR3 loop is CASSLAGTAFGYTF. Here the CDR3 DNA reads TGCGCCAGCAGCTTAGCAGGGACAGCCTTCGGCTACACCTTC. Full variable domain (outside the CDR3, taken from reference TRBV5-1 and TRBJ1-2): KAGVTQTPRYLIKTRGQQVTLSCSPISGHRSVSWYQQTPGQGLQFLFEYFSETQRNKGNFPGRFSGRQFSNSRSEMNVSTLELGDSALYLCASSLAGTAFGYTFGSGTRLTVV.

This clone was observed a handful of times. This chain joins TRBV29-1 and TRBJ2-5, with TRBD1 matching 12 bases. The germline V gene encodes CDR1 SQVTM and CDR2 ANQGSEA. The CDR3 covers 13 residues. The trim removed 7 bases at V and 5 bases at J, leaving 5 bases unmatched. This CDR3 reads CSAWDRGLETQYF. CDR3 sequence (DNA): TGCAGCGCCTGGGACAGGGGGCTTGAGACCCAGTACTTC.

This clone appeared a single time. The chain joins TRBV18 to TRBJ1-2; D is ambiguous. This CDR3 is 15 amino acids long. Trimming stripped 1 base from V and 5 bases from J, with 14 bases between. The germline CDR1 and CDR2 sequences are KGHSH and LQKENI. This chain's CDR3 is CASSPQDGGLYGYTF. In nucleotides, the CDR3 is TGTGCCAGCTCACCACAGGACGGAGGACTATATGGCTACACCTTC.

The CDR3 region is CASSPTGGGGVTQYF. The CDR3 DNA reads TGTGCCAGCAGCCCTACAGGGGGCGGAGGGGTGACCCAGTACTTC. This chain connects TRBV9 to TRBJ2-5, with 9 positions matching TRBD1. V shed 4 bases and J 7 bases; nucleotides not matched to a gene: 11. The CDR3 extends over 15 amino acids. Germline CDR1 is SGDLS and CDR2 is YYNGEE.

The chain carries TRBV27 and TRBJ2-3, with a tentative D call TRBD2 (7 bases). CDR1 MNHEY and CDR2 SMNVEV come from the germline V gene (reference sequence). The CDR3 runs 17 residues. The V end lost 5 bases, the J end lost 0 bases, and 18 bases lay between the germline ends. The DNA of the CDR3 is TGTGCCAGCAGTCCCGGGACGGGGAGGGGGAGCACAGATACGCAGTATTTT. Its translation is CASSPGTGRGSTDTQYF.

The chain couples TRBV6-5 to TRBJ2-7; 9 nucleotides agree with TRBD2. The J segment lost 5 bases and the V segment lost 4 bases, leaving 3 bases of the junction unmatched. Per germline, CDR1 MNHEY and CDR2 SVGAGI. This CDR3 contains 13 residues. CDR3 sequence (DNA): TGTGCCAGCAGTTTGTTAGCGGGGGACGAGCAGTACTTC. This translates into CASSLLAGDEQYF.

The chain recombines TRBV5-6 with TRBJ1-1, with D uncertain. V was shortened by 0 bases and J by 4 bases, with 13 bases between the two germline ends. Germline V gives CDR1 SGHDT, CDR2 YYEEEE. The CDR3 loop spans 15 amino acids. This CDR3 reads CASSLVSRLVTEAFF. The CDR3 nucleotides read TGTGCCAGCAGCTTGGTCAGCAGGTTGGTCACTGAAGCTTTCTTT.

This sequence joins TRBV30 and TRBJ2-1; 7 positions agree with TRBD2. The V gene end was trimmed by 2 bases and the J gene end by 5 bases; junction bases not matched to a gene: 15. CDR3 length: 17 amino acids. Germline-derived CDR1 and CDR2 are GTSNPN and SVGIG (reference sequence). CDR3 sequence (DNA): TGTGCCTGGAGTTCCCCTTATTGGGGGGGTAGAAACAATGAGCAGTTCTTC. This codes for CAWSSPYWGGRNNEQFF. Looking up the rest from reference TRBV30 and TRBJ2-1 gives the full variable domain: SQTIHQWPATLVQPVGSPLSLECTVEGTSNPNLYWYRQAAGRGLQLLFYSVGIGQISSEVPQNLSASRPQDRQFILSSKKLLLSDSGFYLCAWSSPYWGGRNNEQFFGPGTRLTVL.

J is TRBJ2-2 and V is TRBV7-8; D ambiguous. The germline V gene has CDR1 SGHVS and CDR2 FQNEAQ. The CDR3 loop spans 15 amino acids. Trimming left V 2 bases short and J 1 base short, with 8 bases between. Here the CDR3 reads CASSLLLWNTGELFF. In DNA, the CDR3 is TGTGCCAGCAGCTTACTGCTATGGAACACCGGGGAGCTGTTTTTT.

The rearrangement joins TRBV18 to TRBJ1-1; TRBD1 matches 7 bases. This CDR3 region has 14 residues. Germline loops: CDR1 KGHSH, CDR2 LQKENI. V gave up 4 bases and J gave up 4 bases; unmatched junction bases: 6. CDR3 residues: CASSLTGASTEAFF. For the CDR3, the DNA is TGTGCCAGCTCACTTACAGGGGCGAGCACTGAAGCTTTCTTT.

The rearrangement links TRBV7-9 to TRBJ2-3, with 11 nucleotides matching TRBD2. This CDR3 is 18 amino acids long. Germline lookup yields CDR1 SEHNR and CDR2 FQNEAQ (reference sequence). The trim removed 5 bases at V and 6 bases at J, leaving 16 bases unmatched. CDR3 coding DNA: TGTGCCAGCAGCCCCGAGGAGTATAGCGGGGGGGCCTTGGATACGCAGTATTTT. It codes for CASSPEEYSGGALDTQYF.

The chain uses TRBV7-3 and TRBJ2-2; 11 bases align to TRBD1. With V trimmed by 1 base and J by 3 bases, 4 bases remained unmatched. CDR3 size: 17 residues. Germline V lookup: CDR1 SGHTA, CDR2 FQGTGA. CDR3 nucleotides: TGTGCCAGCAGCTTAATGGGACAGGGGGTTGACACCGGGGAGCTGTTTTTT. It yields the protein CASSLMGQGVDTGELFF.

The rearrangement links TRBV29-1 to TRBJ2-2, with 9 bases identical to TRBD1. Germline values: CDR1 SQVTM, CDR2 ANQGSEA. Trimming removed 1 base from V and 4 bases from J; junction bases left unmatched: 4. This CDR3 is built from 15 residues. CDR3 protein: CSVEVRDRATGELFF. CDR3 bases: TGCAGCGTTGAAGTTAGGGACAGGGCCACCGGGGAGCTGTTTTTT.

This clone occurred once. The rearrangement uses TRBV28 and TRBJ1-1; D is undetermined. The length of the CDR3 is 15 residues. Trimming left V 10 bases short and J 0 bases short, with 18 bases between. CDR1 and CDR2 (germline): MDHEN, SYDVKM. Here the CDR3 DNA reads TGTGCCAACACCCCCCCCGAGGTCATGAACACTGAAGCTTTCTTT. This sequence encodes CANTPPEVMNTEAFF.

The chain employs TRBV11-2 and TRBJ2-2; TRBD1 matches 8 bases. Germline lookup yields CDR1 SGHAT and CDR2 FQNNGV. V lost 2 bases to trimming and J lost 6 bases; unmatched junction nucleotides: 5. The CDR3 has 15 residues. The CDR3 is CASSLTGGRAGELFF. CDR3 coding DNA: TGTGCCAGCAGCTTAACAGGGGGTAGAGCCGGGGAGCTGTTTTTT.

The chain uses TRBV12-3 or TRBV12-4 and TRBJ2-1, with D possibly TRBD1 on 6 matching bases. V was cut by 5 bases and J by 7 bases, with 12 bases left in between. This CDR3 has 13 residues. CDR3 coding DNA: TGTGCCAGCAGTCGCTACACAGGGAATGAGCAGTTCTTC. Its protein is CASSRYTGNEQFF.